Given below is one T cell receptor beta chain in context. Its antigen is as yet unknown. The data stem from a study of cytomegalovirus exposure and HLA in healthy donors. Findings of the study overall: It was assumed in the presence/absence analyses that sequencing depth was roughly uniform across donors. Sequences of the TCR beta chain were said to predict the HLA-A and HLA-B alleles of most subjects accurately. Listed as cytomegalovirus-associated were over 150 TCR beta chains.

Germline V gene lookup returns CDR1 MDHEN and CDR2 SYDVKM. Trimming cost V 3 bases and J 9 bases; bases outside gene matches: 5. The CDR3 runs to 13 residues. The PCR was carried out with 60 Vbeta primers and 13 Jbeta primers. Sequenced by immunoSEQ multiplex PCR; TCRdb stores in-frame clones only, minus some. The sample consists of 150,000 to 160,000 clones, 82% of them appearing once. Healthy individuals who donated bone marrow served as the donors. The TCR was taken from a woman aged 45 to 65 in good health and CMV-seropositive. The sequenced material came from PBMCs. The chain has TRBV28 and TRBJ1-2; 9 bases map to TRBD1. CDR3 protein: CASSFGDRVRYTF. CDR3 DNA: TGTGCCAGCAGTTTCGGGGACAGGGTTCGCTACACCTTC.